This T cell receptor (beta chain) is drawn from a study of T cells in localized non-small cell lung cancer. Study-level findings and limits: Because only a single region of the tumor was sequenced, heterogeneity remains possible. Adjacent uninvolved lung tissue had the highest T cell clonality, exceeding tumor. Adjacent lung had a median approximately 57 of the 100 largest tumor clones. Patients showing higher blood T cell density tended to see longer overall survival.

The protocol was immunoSEQ multiplex PCR, while the TCRdb copy is restricted to in-frame clones and leaves out a portion. Of approximately 11,000 clones detected, roughly half appear once; the ten largest clones hold 4% to 5%. On this clone itself: Its matching antigen is unknown.

The receptor was isolated from a woman aged 35-70 years with stage II squamous cell lung carcinoma. Sequencing was performed on lymph node tissue, taken before any cancer treatment.

The CDR3 protein is CASSRDSAGNTIYF. The CDR3 DNA follows: TGCGCCAGCAGCCGGGACAGTGCTGGAAACACCATATATTTT. The V and J genes are TRBV5-1 and TRBJ1-3; 7 bases are shared with TRBD1. The CDR3 has 14 amino acids. The germline CDR1 and CDR2 sequences are SGHRS and YFSETQ. Losses at the gene ends were 4 bases for V and 2 bases for J; bases not matched to a gene: 3.